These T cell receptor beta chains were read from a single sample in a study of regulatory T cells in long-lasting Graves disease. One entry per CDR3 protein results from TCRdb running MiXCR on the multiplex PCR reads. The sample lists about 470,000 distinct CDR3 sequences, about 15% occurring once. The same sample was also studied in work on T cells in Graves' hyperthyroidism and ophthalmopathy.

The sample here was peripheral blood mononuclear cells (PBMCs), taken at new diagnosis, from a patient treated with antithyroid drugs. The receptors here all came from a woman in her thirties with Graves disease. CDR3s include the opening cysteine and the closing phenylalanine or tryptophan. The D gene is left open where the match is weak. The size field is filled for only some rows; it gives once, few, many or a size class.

CASSLVLGQGKDYGYTF,TGTGCCAGCAGCTTAGTACTCGGACAGGGGAAGGACTATGGCTACACCTTC,17,few,TRBJ1-2,TRBD1,TRBV7-9
CAWTGKLGTQYF,TGTGCCTGGACAGGGAAGCTGGGGACCCAGTACTTC,12,NA,TRBJ2-5,NA,TRBV30
CASSQPGVLNTEAFF,TGTGCCAGCAGTCAGCCCGGGGTTTTGAACACTGAAGCTTTCTTT,15,many,TRBJ1-1,NA,TRBV12-3/TRBV12-4
CASSYSTNVGEQYF,TGTGCCAGCAGTTACTCTACGAACGTGGGCGAGCAGTACTTC,14,NA,TRBJ2-7,NA,TRBV12-3/TRBV12-4
CATRLAGGRAGELFF,TGTGCCACCCGACTAGCGGGAGGCCGGGCCGGGGAGCTGTTTTTT,15,NA,TRBJ2-2,TRBD2,TRBV10-3
CAWTGTSGTGEQYF,TGTGCCTGGACCGGGACTAGCGGCACTGGCGAGCAGTACTTC,14,many,TRBJ2-7,TRBD2,TRBV30
CASSTTVTGGSGANALTF,TGTGCCAGCAGCACTACCGTGACAGGGGGCTCTGGGGCCAACGCCCTGACTTTC,18,few,TRBJ2-6,TRBD1,TRBV11-1
CASSQGNLYNEQFF,TGTGCCAGCAGCCAGGGGAACTTATACAATGAGCAGTTCTTC,14,many,TRBJ2-1,NA,TRBV6-1
CASSEFGGEGYEQYF,TGTGCCAGCAGTGAATTTGGGGGAGAGGGGTACGAGCAGTACTTC,15,few,TRBJ2-7,NA,TRBV6-1
CASSPQWVAGETQYF,TGTGCCAGCAGCCCCCAATGGGTAGCTGGCGAGACCCAGTACTTC,15,few,TRBJ2-5,NA,TRBV7-9
CASSLVQGMNQPQHF,TGTGCCAGCAGCTTAGTACAGGGGATGAATCAGCCCCAGCATTTT,15,many,TRBJ1-5,TRBD1,TRBV7-2
CASSGLTAGGPGGPDTQYF,TGTGCCAGCAGCGGCCTGACAGCGGGAGGACCGGGTGGTCCAGATACGCAGTATTTT,19,NA,TRBJ2-3,TRBD2,TRBV9
CASARGGNTIYF,TGTGCCAGCGCGAGAGGTGGAAACACCATATATTTT,12,NA,TRBJ1-3,NA,TRBV9
CSANGGDTGELFF,TGCAGTGCTAACGGGGGTGACACCGGGGAGCTGTTTTTT,13,NA,TRBJ2-2,NA,TRBV20-1
CASDDRGTEAFF,TGTGCTAGTGACGACAGGGGCACTGAAGCTTTCTTT,12,NA,TRBJ1-1,TRBD1,TRBV12-5
CASSTSGSVLSYNEQFF,TGTGCCAGCTCGACTAGCGGGAGTGTTTTAAGTTACAATGAGCAGTTCTTC,17,NA,TRBJ2-1,TRBD2,TRBV19
CASSFEGNNYGYTF,TGTGCCAGCAGTTTCGAAGGGAATAACTATGGCTACACCTTC,14,many,TRBJ1-2,NA,TRBV12-3/TRBV12-4
CASSSSDRRQFF,TGTGCCAGCAGCTCCTCGGACAGACGGCAGTTCTTC,12,NA,TRBJ2-1,NA,TRBV7-3
CASSGDYGYTF,TGTGCCAGCTCGGGGGACTATGGCTACACCTTC,11,many,TRBJ1-2,NA,TRBV18
CASSSLAGGGYNEQFF,TGTGCCAGCAGCTCTCTAGCGGGAGGGGGCTACAATGAGCAGTTCTTC,16,once,TRBJ2-1,TRBD2,TRBV11-2
CASSQGGGSSYEQYF,TGTGCCAGCAGCCAAGGTGGCGGGAGCTCCTACGAGCAGTACTTC,15,many,TRBJ2-7,TRBD2,TRBV3-1
CASSPNEGDTQYF,TGTGCTAGCAGCCCAAACGAGGGGGATACGCAGTATTTT,13,many,TRBJ2-3,NA,TRBV7-7
CASSIGAGRTDTQYF,TGTGCCAGTAGTATAGGGGCAGGGCGCACAGATACGCAGTATTTT,15,once,TRBJ2-3,NA,TRBV19
CASSTGTPNIQYF,TGTGCCAGCAGTACAGGGACCCCCAACATTCAGTACTTC,13,many,TRBJ2-4,NA,TRBV28
CASSTPGGLGETQYF,TGTGCCAGCAGCACTCCAGGGGGCTTGGGGGAGACCCAGTACTTC,15,many,TRBJ2-5,TRBD1,TRBV9
CASSLAGFEAFF,TGTGCCAGCAGTTTAGCGGGTTTTGAAGCTTTCTTT,12,many,TRBJ1-1,NA,TRBV28
CASATLAGGPSSYEQYF,TGTGCCAGCGCTACCCTAGCGGGAGGGCCGAGCTCCTACGAGCAGTACTTC,17,NA,TRBJ2-7,TRBD2,TRBV12-3/TRBV12-4
CASSETWDEQYF,TGTGCCAGCAGTGAGACATGGGACGAGCAGTACTTC,12,many,TRBJ2-7,NA,TRBV2
CASSLLPRTSGSMVTDTQYF,TGTGCCAGCAGCTTACTCCCGAGGACTAGCGGGAGTATGGTGACAGATACGCAGTATTTT,20,NA,TRBJ2-3,TRBD2,TRBV7-3
CASSLVGQGGSRYEQYF,TGTGCCAGCAGCTTGGTGGGACAGGGCGGGTCCCGCTACGAGCAGTACTTC,17,NA,TRBJ2-7,TRBD1,TRBV5-6
CASSFSGTFTDTQYF,TGTGCCAGCAGCTTTAGCGGGACTTTCACAGATACGCAGTATTTT,15,many,TRBJ2-3,TRBD2,TRBV11-1
CASSLLPGVETQYF,TGTGCCAGCAGTTTACTTCCGGGAGTGGAGACCCAGTACTTC,14,many,TRBJ2-5,NA,TRBV27
CSARDLYTGELFF,TGCAGTGCTAGGGACCTATACACCGGGGAGCTGTTTTTT,13,NA,TRBJ2-2,NA,TRBV20-1
CASSLFFGGSSYEQYF,TGTGCCAGCAGCTTGTTCTTTGGTGGGAGCTCCTACGAGCAGTACTTC,16,few,TRBJ2-7,NA,TRBV5-5
CASSPTGTSGSEQYF,TGTGCCAGCAGCCCGACCGGGACTAGCGGTTCCGAGCAGTACTTC,15,many,TRBJ2-7,TRBD2,TRBV12-3/TRBV12-4
CSATGLAGTSSYEQYF,TGCAGTGCTACTGGACTAGCGGGAACTAGCTCCTACGAGCAGTACTTC,16,many,TRBJ2-7,TRBD2,TRBV20-1
CASSRLAGGFGELFF,TGTGCCAGCAGTAGACTAGCCGGAGGATTCGGGGAGCTGTTTTTT,15,NA,TRBJ2-2,TRBD2,TRBV6-2/TRBV6-3
CASSGLDSWNTEAFF,TGTGCCAGCAGCGGCTTGGACTCTTGGAACACTGAAGCTTTCTTT,15,many,TRBJ1-1,NA,TRBV2
CAWTQGPDQPQHF,TGTGCCTGGACGCAGGGTCCTGATCAGCCCCAGCATTTT,13,many,TRBJ1-5,NA,TRBV30
CASSQDPGDSYEQYF,TGCGCCAGCAGCCAAGACCCAGGGGACTCCTACGAGCAGTACTTC,15,NA,TRBJ2-7,NA,TRBV4-1
CASSLGGGTTYEQYF,TGTGCCAGCAGCTTAGGGGGAGGGACTACCTACGAGCAGTACTTC,15,many,TRBJ2-7,TRBD2,TRBV7-9
CASHSGLAKRSSYNEQFF,TGCGCCAGCCACTCGGGATTAGCGAAACGATCCTCCTACAATGAGCAGTTCTTC,18,many,TRBJ2-1,NA,TRBV4-1
CASSQDDIGVAGAYEQYF,TGTGCCAGCAGCCAAGACGATATCGGAGTAGCGGGCGCCTACGAGCAGTACTTC,18,once,TRBJ2-7,TRBD2,TRBV3-1
CAISESAVYMNTEAFF,TGTGCCATCAGTGAGTCGGCAGTATACATGAACACTGAAGCTTTCTTT,16,many,TRBJ1-1,NA,TRBV10-3
CASNEGGILNTEAFF,TGCGCCAGCAACGAGGGTGGAATCTTGAACACTGAAGCTTTCTTT,15,many,TRBJ1-1,NA,TRBV5-1
CSVEQGQWDTEAFF,TGCAGCGTTGAACAGGGGCAATGGGACACTGAAGCTTTCTTT,14,many,TRBJ1-1,NA,TRBV29-1
CASSPGPWRTDTQYF,TGTGCCAGCAGCCCCGGACCTTGGCGCACAGATACGCAGTATTTT,15,many,TRBJ2-3,NA,TRBV11-2
CSAPDPDAGGYTF,TGCAGTGCCCCTGACCCGGACGCGGGCGGCTACACCTTC,13,many,TRBJ1-2,NA,TRBV20-1
CASTIDRGRYGYTF,TGTGCCAGCACTATAGACAGGGGGCGTTATGGCTACACCTTC,14,many,TRBJ1-2,TRBD1,TRBV2
CASSSATSLTDTQYF,TGTGCCAGCAGCAGCGCGACTAGCCTCACAGATACGCAGTATTTT,15,many,TRBJ2-3,TRBD2,TRBV5-4
CASSLEAGTNEKLFF,TGTGCCAGCAGCTTAGAAGCGGGAACTAATGAAAAACTGTTTTTT,15,many,TRBJ1-4,NA,TRBV11-2
CASSSLLKGGYTF,TGTGCCAGCAGTTCCCTTCTGAAGGGGGGCTACACCTTC,13,NA,TRBJ1-2,NA,TRBV12-3/TRBV12-4
CASSSTRHPQETQYF,TGTGCCAGCAGCTCTACCAGGCACCCTCAAGAGACCCAGTACTTC,15,few,TRBJ2-5,NA,TRBV7-8
CASSPRGRTQYF,TGTGCCAGCAGCCCCAGGGGGAGAACGCAGTATTTT,12,many,TRBJ2-3,TRBD1,TRBV7-9